The rows below give T cell receptor beta chains drawn from one sample of a study of blood T cell repertoires in COVID-19. Clones were read by immunoSEQ multiplex PCR, and TCRdb kept only the in-frame ones, dropping some. The sample lists approximately 300,000 clones; nearly 90% were seen once. The sequenced sample was peripheral blood. These receptors originate from a woman in her thirties or forties with COVID-19, enrolled during active disease. CDR3s include the opening cysteine and the closing phenylalanine or tryptophan. The D gene is left open where the match is weak. The size entry is marked missing in some rows and otherwise reads once, few, many or a size class.

V	length	J	size	D	CDR3	DNA
TRBV19	17	TRBJ1-3	NA	TRBD1	CASKWTGGADSGNTIYF	TGTGCCAGTAAGTGGACAGGGGGTGCGGACTCTGGAAACACCATATATTTT
TRBV6-2/TRBV6-3	14	TRBJ1-1	NA	NA	CASSYSGEGTEAFF	TGTGCCAGCAGTTACTCAGGAGAGGGCACTGAAGCTTTCTTT
TRBV2	15	TRBJ1-3	NA	NA	CASSYFPTPGNTIYF	TGTGCCAGCAGCTACTTCCCCACCCCTGGAAACACCATATATTTT
TRBV6-5	13	TRBJ1-5	NA	NA	CASREGPSGPQHF	TGTGCCAGCAGGGAGGGGCCCAGCGGGCCCCAGCATTTT
TRBV18	17	TRBJ1-5	NA	NA	CASSPVRPGTSNQPQHF	TGTGCCAGCTCACCGGTCCGGCCAGGCACTAGCAATCAGCCCCAGCATTTT
TRBV5-1	14	TRBJ1-5	NA	NA	CASSLAGFDQPQHF	TGCGCCAGCAGCTTGGCAGGGTTCGATCAGCCCCAGCATTTT
TRBV5-1	12	TRBJ1-2	NA	NA	CASSPSGYGYTF	TGCGCCAGCAGCCCGTCAGGGTACGGCTACACCTTC
TRBV7-3	13	TRBJ2-7	NA	NA	CASSLGSGYEQYF	TGTGCCAGCAGCTTAGGCTCGGGCTACGAGCAGTACTTC
TRBV19	16	TRBJ2-5	few	TRBD1	CASSTDRVGLGETQYF	TGTGCCAGTAGTACGGACAGGGTAGGTCTGGGAGAGACCCAGTACTTC
TRBV2	15	TRBJ1-6	once	TRBD1	CASSDMTGGNSPLHF	TGTGCCAGCAGTGACATGACAGGGGGTAATTCACCCCTCCACTTT
TRBV10-3	15	TRBJ2-7	NA	TRBD2	CAISEGTSGGYEQYF	TGTGCCATCAGTGAGGGGACTAGCGGGGGCTACGAGCAGTACTTC
TRBV3-1/TRBV3-2	18	TRBJ1-3	NA	NA	CASSQEDDRLISGNTIYF	TGTGCCAGCAGCCAAGAGGATGACAGGCTGATCTCTGGAAACACCATATATTTT
TRBV7-9	13	TRBJ1-2	NA	NA	CASSLDTSYGYTF	TGTGCCAGCAGCTTGGACACCTCCTATGGCTACACCTTC
TRBV15	13	TRBJ1-2	NA	TRBD1	CATSGQGDYGYTF	TGTGCCACCAGCGGACAGGGTGACTATGGCTACACCTTC
TRBV30	15	TRBJ1-6	once	TRBD1	CAWSGATGGNSPLHF	TGTGCCTGGAGTGGGGCGACAGGGGGGAATTCACCCCTCCACTTT
TRBV6-6	15	TRBJ2-2	once	TRBD1	CASRKGQGYTGELFF	TGTGCCAGCAGGAAGGGACAGGGCTACACCGGGGAGCTGTTTTTT
TRBV27	15	TRBJ2-5	NA	NA	CATIKWDKRGETQYF	TGTGCCACCATAAAATGGGACAAACGGGGAGAGACCCAGTACTTC
TRBV19	17	TRBJ2-1	NA	TRBD2	CASSNYPRTSSYNEQFF	TGTGCCAGTAGTAATTACCCCCGGACTAGCAGCTACAATGAGCAGTTCTTC
TRBV4-3	13	TRBJ2-3	NA	NA	CASSQAGADTQYF	TGCGCCAGCAGCCAAGCTGGGGCGGATACGCAGTATTTT
TRBV7-3	13	TRBJ2-7	NA	NA	CASSLFSPSEQYF	TGTGCCAGCAGCTTATTTTCTCCGAGCGAGCAGTACTTC
TRBV5-6	15	TRBJ1-1	NA	NA	CASSFQGWTNTEAFF	TGTGCCAGCAGCTTTCAGGGTTGGACGAACACTGAAGCTTTCTTT
TRBV5-1	13	TRBJ2-7	NA	NA	CASSLGSRLEQYF	TGCGCCAGCAGCTTGGGGTCCAGGCTGGAGCAGTACTTC
TRBV7-2	13	TRBJ2-1	NA	NA	CASSPDWYNEQFF	TGTGCCAGCAGCCCTGACTGGTACAATGAGCAGTTCTTC
TRBV29-1	13	TRBJ1-1	NA	TRBD1	CSGSGGGSTEAFF	TGCAGCGGCTCAGGGGGCGGGAGCACTGAAGCTTTCTTT
TRBV7-3	15	TRBJ2-3	NA	NA	CASSRGSRIRDTQYF	TGTGCCAGCAGTCGCGGGTCCCGCATCAGGGATACGCAGTATTTT
TRBV15	14	TRBJ2-1	NA	TRBD1	CATSIMDRALEQFF	TGTGCCACCAGCATTATGGACAGGGCTCTTGAGCAGTTCTTC
TRBV7-3	12	TRBJ2-7	NA	TRBD2	CASQGLAGEQYF	TGTGCCAGCCAGGGACTAGCGGGAGAGCAGTACTTC
TRBV18	15	TRBJ2-2	NA	NA	CASSPWASNTGELFF	TGTGCCAGCTCACCATGGGCTTCGAACACCGGGGAGCTGTTTTTT
TRBV30	14	TRBJ2-7	NA	TRBD2	CAWSVMGGTYEQYF	TGTGCCTGGAGTGTAATGGGGGGGACCTACGAGCAGTACTTC
TRBV14	13	TRBJ2-4	NA	NA	CASSQYNSNIQYF	TGTGCCAGCAGCCAATATAACTCAAACATTCAGTACTTC
TRBV9	14	TRBJ2-3	NA	NA	CASSVDSSTDTQYF	TGTGCCAGCAGCGTAGACTCGAGCACAGATACGCAGTATTTT
TRBV27	13	TRBJ2-1	NA	NA	CASRTGSINEQFF	TGTGCCAGCAGGACAGGTTCTATTAATGAGCAGTTCTTC
TRBV7-3	15	TRBJ1-1	NA	NA	CASRHPGAGNTEAFF	TGTGCCAGCAGGCATCCAGGGGCGGGGAACACTGAAGCTTTCTTT
TRBV6-6	15	TRBJ2-7	NA	NA	CASSYLQGLRYEQYF	TGTGCCAGCAGTTACCTACAGGGCCTAAGATACGAGCAGTACTTC
TRBV5-6	16	TRBJ2-3	NA	TRBD1	CASSLGDSVSTDTQYF	TGTGCCAGCAGCTTGGGGGACAGTGTTTCGACAGATACGCAGTATTTT
TRBV5-1	19	TRBJ2-1	once	TRBD2	CASSSGPGTSGRAGNEQFF	TGCGCCAGCAGCTCCGGTCCCGGGACTAGCGGGAGGGCCGGAAATGAGCAGTTCTTC
TRBV11-2	18	TRBJ2-3	once	NA	CASSKGSRGLGSTDTQYF	TGTGCCAGCAGCAAAGGGAGCAGGGGCCTCGGATCCACAGATACGCAGTATTTT